This T cell receptor beta chain was captured by sequencing in a study of T cell repertoires in cytomegalovirus infection. Background on the study: Recently identified HLA-C-restricted CMV epitopes were used, and well-studied HLA-B-restricted CMV epitopes were used as well. Indicated by public TCR beta signatures were CMV infection and matching HLA type.

Study outcomes and limitations: HLA-C-restricted TCR beta clonotypes specific for CMV led the ex vivo response.

Germline values: CDR1 SGDLS, CDR2 YYNGEE. The CDR3 has 14 amino acids. The V gene lost 0 bases and the J gene lost 5 bases, with 11 bases spanning the gap. TCRdb called the reads again in MiXCR, with one record for every CDR3 protein. The sample consists of under 130,000 distinct CDR3 sequences, approximately 45% of them appearing once. To note about this clonotype: The antigen remains undetermined.

The chain combines TRBV9 with TRBJ1-1; D is unclear. This specimen consisted of CD8+ T cells from cultured PBMCs, obtained from culture after CMV antigen stimulation. This receptor was obtained from a human donor in good health (CMV status not recorded). Some clones in this sample may be carry-over from other donors' samples. This CDR3 is CASSVDGVGTEAFF. CDR3 in DNA: TGTGCCAGCAGCGTAGATGGGGTAGGGACTGAAGCTTTCTTT.